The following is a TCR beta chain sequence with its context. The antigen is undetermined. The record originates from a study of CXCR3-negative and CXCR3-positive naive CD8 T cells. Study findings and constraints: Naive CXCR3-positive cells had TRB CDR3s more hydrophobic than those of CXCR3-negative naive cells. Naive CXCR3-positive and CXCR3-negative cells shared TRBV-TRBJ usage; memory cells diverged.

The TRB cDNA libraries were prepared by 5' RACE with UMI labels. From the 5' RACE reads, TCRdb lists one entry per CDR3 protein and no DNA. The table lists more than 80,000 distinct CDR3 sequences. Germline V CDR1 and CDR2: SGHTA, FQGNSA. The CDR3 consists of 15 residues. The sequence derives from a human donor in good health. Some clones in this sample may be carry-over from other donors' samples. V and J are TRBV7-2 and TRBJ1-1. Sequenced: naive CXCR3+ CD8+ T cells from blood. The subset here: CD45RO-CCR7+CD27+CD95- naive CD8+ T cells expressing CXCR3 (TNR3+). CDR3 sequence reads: CASSLVREGNTEAFF.